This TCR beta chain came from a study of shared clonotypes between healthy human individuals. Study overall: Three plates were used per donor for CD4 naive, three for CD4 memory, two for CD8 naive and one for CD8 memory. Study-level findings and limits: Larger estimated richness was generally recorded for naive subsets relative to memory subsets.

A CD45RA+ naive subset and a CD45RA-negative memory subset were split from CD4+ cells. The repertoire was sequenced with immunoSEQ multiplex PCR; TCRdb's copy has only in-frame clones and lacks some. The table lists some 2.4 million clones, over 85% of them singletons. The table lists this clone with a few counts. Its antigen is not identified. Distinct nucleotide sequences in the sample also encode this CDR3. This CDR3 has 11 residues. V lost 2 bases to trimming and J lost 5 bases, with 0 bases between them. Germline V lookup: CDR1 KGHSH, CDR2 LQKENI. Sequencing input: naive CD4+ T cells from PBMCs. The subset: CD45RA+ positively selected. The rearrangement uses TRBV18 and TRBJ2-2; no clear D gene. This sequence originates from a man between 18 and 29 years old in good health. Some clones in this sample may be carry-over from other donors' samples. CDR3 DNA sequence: TGTGCCAGCTCACCAACCGGGGAGCTGTTTTTT. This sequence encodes CASSPTGELFF.